The 27 T cell receptor beta chains below were found in one sample sequenced in a study of shared clonotypes between healthy human individuals. Measured with immunoSEQ multiplex PCR; TCRdb has only the in-frame clones, and not every one. The repertoire includes roughly 1,000,000 clones, approximately 80% of them detected once, and 0.6% to 0.75% sits in the top ten. The material sequenced was memory CD4+ T cells from PBMCs. The subset is: CD45RA-negative fraction. The receptors originated from a man between 18 and 35 years old in good health. Some clones in this sample may be carry-over from other donors' samples.

V usage is TRBV7-2 and J usage is TRBJ1-1, with D hard to call. The CDR3 length is 17 residues. V was clipped by 1 base and J by 4 bases, with 19 bases between them. Per germline, CDR1 SGHTA and CDR2 FQGNSA. The CDR3: CASSLVSPGGLGTEAFF. As DNA, the CDR3 is TGTGCCAGCAGCTTAGTAAGTCCCGGAGGTCTTGGCACTGAAGCTTTCTTT.

At least ten counts were recorded for this clone. The chain joins TRBV14 to TRBJ2-1; D tentatively fits TRBD1 or TRBD2 (5 bases each). Per germline, CDR1 SGHDN and CDR2 FVKESK. Trimming stripped 2 bases from V and 6 bases from J, with 20 bases between. The CDR3 length is 17 residues. The CDR3 bases are TGTGCCAGCAGCCAATTTTCCGGGACGGCGAGGGGCAATGAGCAGTTCTTC. Amino acid sequence: CASSQFSGTARGNEQFF.

This chain joins TRBV5-3 and TRBJ2-1, with D maybe TRBD2 (6 bases). TRBV5-3 is an ORF, and what it does is uncertain. This CDR3 has 15 amino acids. V lost 4 bases to trimming and J lost 2 bases, with 13 bases between them. The CDR3 coding sequence is TGTGCCAGAAGCCCTCTAGCGCAAGCCTACAATGAGCAGTTCTTC. This gives the protein CARSPLAQAYNEQFF.

The genes are TRBV6-6 and TRBJ1-4, with unresolved D. Looked up from germline, CDR1 is MNHNY and CDR2 is SVGAGI (reference sequence). V was clipped by 7 bases and J by 0 bases, with 9 bases between them. The CDR3 has 14 residues. The CDR3 region has the DNA TGTGCCAGCAAGGCAACTCCAACTAATGAAAAACTGTTTTTT. Its translation is CASKATPTNEKLFF.

A remark on this clone: A much larger clone lies one base from this, so it may be a read error. The sample carries other DNA sequences with the same CDR3. The chain has TRBV9 and TRBJ1-1; no definite D call. V shed 4 bases and J shed 4 bases, with 17 bases lying between them. The length of the CDR3 is 15 residues. Germline V gene lookup returns CDR1 SGDLS and CDR2 YYNGEE. Here the CDR3 DNA reads TGTGCCAGCAGCCCAGGAACATTCGGGCTCACTGAAGCTTTCTTT. The encoded protein is CASSPGTFGLTEAFF.

The chain carries TRBV30 and TRBJ2-4; 8 bases agree with TRBD2. Germline V gene lookup returns CDR1 GTSNPN and CDR2 SVGIG (reference sequence). With 2 bases clipped from V and 5 bases from J, the junction kept 8 bases outside the gene matches. This CDR3 region has 15 residues. CDR3 region: CAWSTAGTSQNIQYF. The CDR3 DNA follows: TGTGCCTGGAGTACCGCCGGGACTAGTCAAAACATTCAGTACTTC.

In regard to this clone: Other DNA sequences in the sample encode the same CDR3. V usage is TRBV29-1 and J usage is TRBJ1-1, with D unclear. The germline CDR1 and CDR2 sequences are SQVTM and ANQGSEA. The CDR3 totals 12 residues. V gave up 3 bases and J gave up 0 bases, with 5 bases separating them. CDR3 sequence: CSVDGLNTEAFF. In DNA, the CDR3 is TGCAGCGTTGATGGCTTGAACACTGAAGCTTTCTTT.

The chain has TRBV11-2 and TRBJ1-2; 7 nucleotides line up with TRBD1. CDR3 length equals 13 residues. V shed 2 bases, J shed 14 bases, and the junction held 11 bases outside the gene matches. In germline, CDR1 is SGHAT, CDR2 FQNNGV. This CDR3 is CASSLSGQKERTF. CDR3 bases: TGTGCCAGCAGCTTATCGGGACAGAAGGAGAGAACCTTC.

J is TRBJ2-5 and V is TRBV5-1; TRBD1 agrees at 8 bases. The CDR3 covers 16 residues. Unmatched junction bases numbered 9, after V lost 0 bases and J lost 5 bases. Germline-derived CDR1 and CDR2 are SGHRS and YFSETQ. CDR3 loop: CASSLGATGGQETQYF. CDR3 nucleotide sequence: TGCGCCAGCAGCTTGGGCGCTACAGGGGGTCAGGAGACCCAGTACTTC.

The V and J genes are TRBV28 and TRBJ2-7; unclear D gene. Deletions cut 2 bases from V and 2 bases from J, with 10 bases between. The CDR3 is 14 amino acids. Germline-derived CDR1 and CDR2 are MDHEN and SYDVKM. The CDR3 spells CASSLVGSTYEQYF. For the CDR3, the DNA is TGTGCCAGCAGTTTAGTAGGGTCAACCTACGAGCAGTACTTC. Using reference TRBV28 and TRBJ2-7 for the parts outside the CDR3, the full variable domain is DVKVTQSSRYLVKRTGEKVFLECVQDMDHENMFWYRQDPGLGLRLIYFSYDVKMKEKGDIPEGYSVSREKKERFSLILESASTNQTSMYLCASSLVGSTYEQYFGPGTRLTVT.

This rearrangement joins TRBV27 to TRBJ2-5; 8 bases are shared with TRBD2. The ends lost 7 bases at V and 0 bases at J; junction bases unmatched: 16. The CDR3 extends over 18 amino acids. CDR1 is MNHEY and CDR2 is SMNVEV in the germline V gene (reference sequence). The CDR3 protein is CASKTNGVLAVYQETQYF. DNA for the CDR3: TGTGCCAGCAAAACTAACGGAGTACTAGCGGTGTACCAAGAGACCCAGTACTTC.

This clone was seen more than once but under ten times. The V gene is TRBV6-5, the J gene TRBJ2-2; 12 nucleotides agree with TRBD2. J was trimmed by 3 bases and V by 1 base; bases with no gene match: 0. Germline-derived CDR1 and CDR2 are MNHEY and SVGAGI. The CDR3 is 16 residues long. CDR3 nucleotide sequence: TGTGCCAGCAGTTACTGGACTAGCGGGGACACCGGGGAGCTGTTTTTT. This translates into CASSYWTSGDTGELFF.

The chain joins TRBV6-1 to TRBJ1-5; D call uncertain. Germline lookup yields CDR1 MNHNS and CDR2 SASEGT. Trimming stripped 9 bases from V and 7 bases from J, with 16 bases between. This CDR3 region has 13 residues. The CDR3 DNA is TGTGCCAGTACGTTAGGTTTTTCCCAGCCCCAGCATTTT. Translation: CASTLGFSQPQHF.

CDR3 sequence (DNA): TGTGCCAGCAGAGGGACGGATGAGTATCAGCCCCAGCATTTT. This encodes CASRGTDEYQPQHF. The V gene is TRBV28, the J gene TRBJ1-5, with D possibly matching TRBD1 (5 bases). Germline assignment: CDR1 MDHEN and CDR2 SYDVKM. This CDR3 is 14 amino acids long. V was trimmed by 6 bases and J by 5 bases, leaving 14 bases between them.

The V call is TRBV7-9, the J call TRBJ1-3, with TRBD1 matching over 8 bases. Germline CDR1 reads SEHNR; CDR2 reads FQNEAQ (reference sequence). The CDR3 runs to 16 residues. With V trimmed by 5 bases and J by 3 bases, 9 bases remained unmatched. The CDR3 nucleotides read TGTGCCAGCAGCCCTTGGACAGGGCAGGGTGGAAACACCATATATTTT. It encodes CASSPWTGQGGNTIYF.

The chain joins TRBV7-3 to TRBJ2-3, with 9 positions matching TRBD2. This CDR3 has 18 amino acids. CDR1 is SGHTA and CDR2 is FQGTGA in the germline V gene. V trimming: 0 bases; J trimming: 3 bases; junction bases outside the gene matches: 10. DNA for the CDR3: TGTGCCAGCAGCTTAACGGCGGGTAGCGGGAGCTCGACAGATACGCAGTATTTT. Translating it yields CASSLTAGSGSSTDTQYF.

CDR3 bases: TGTGCCAGTAAGGGCTTGGGGACTGAAGCTTTCTTT. It yields the protein CASKGLGTEAFF. The chain links TRBV19 to TRBJ1-1; no clear D gene. V shed 7 bases and J shed 5 bases, with 11 bases lying between them. The CDR3 extends over 12 amino acids. Germline V CDR1 and CDR2: LNHDA, SQIVND (reference sequence).

The V and J genes are TRBV7-9 and TRBJ2-6; D ambiguous. There are 15 residues in the CDR3. Germline V gene data show CDR1 as SEHNR and CDR2 as FQNEAQ (reference sequence). The CDR3 DNA is TGTGCTACCGGTAGGAGTTTCGGTGGGGCCAACGTCCTGACTTTC. This gives the protein CATGRSFGGANVLTF.

This sequence joins TRBV5-6 and TRBJ2-7; unclear D gene. The V end lost 4 bases, the J end lost 0 bases, and 14 bases lay between the germline ends. Per germline, CDR1 SGHDT and CDR2 YYEEEE. This CDR3 has 15 residues. Here the CDR3 reads CASSRVVANSYEQYF. The CDR3 DNA follows: TGTGCCAGCAGCCGAGTGGTCGCAAACTCCTACGAGCAGTACTTC.

This chain uses TRBV4-1 with TRBJ2-3; 9 bases are shared with TRBD2. Germline V gene sequence: CDR1 MGHRA, CDR2 YSYEKL. The CDR3 is 18 residues long. The V segment lost 0 bases and the J segment 2 bases; nucleotides outside the gene matches: 9. CDR3 sequence reads: CASSQDRASGAYTDTQYF. CDR3 DNA sequence: TGCGCCAGCAGCCAAGATAGGGCTAGCGGGGCTTACACAGATACGCAGTATTTT.

The rearrangement joins TRBV27 to TRBJ2-7; unclear D gene. Trimming left V 0 bases short and J 4 bases short, with 7 bases between. Germline V gene lookup returns CDR1 MNHEY and CDR2 SMNVEV (reference sequence). The length of the CDR3 is 13 residues. CDR3 DNA sequence: TGTGCCAGCAGTTTATCCGGCGATTACGAGCAGTACTTC. Protein: CASSLSGDYEQYF.

This rearrangement joins TRBV2 to TRBJ1-2; possibly TRBD1 for D (5 bases). The CDR3 has 15 amino acids. Trimming took off 6 bases at V and 0 bases at J, with 14 bases between the two ends. Per the germline V gene, CDR1 is SNHLY and CDR2 is FYNNEI. Here the CDR3 reads CASSFRAQANYGYTF. CDR3 DNA: TGTGCCAGCAGCTTCAGGGCCCAAGCTAACTATGGCTACACCTTC.

The V and J genes are TRBV6-1 and TRBJ2-6, with D hard to call. Trimming pared 8 bases from V and 0 bases from J, leaving 11 bases between. The germline V gene has CDR1 MNHNS and CDR2 SASEGT. CDR3 length: 15 amino acids. The CDR3 DNA follows: TGTGCCAGCCATAAAATCGGCTCTGGGGCCAACGTCCTGACTTTC. Protein product: CASHKIGSGANVLTF.

This clone has just a few counts. V is TRBV6-5 and J is TRBJ2-5; 8 bases are shared with TRBD2. V trimming: 6 bases; J trimming: 5 bases; junction bases outside the gene matches: 8. The CDR3 consists of 14 residues. The germline gives CDR1 MNHEY, CDR2 SVGAGI. The CDR3 is CASRRPGGSETQYF. CDR3 nucleotide sequence: TGTGCCAGCAGACGACCGGGAGGGTCCGAGACCCAGTACTTC.

This clone occurred once. The sample carries other DNA sequences with the same CDR3. The V gene is TRBV28, the J gene TRBJ1-5; maybe TRBD1 (5 bases). Trimming cost V 5 bases and J 4 bases, with 12 bases left between them. The CDR3 is 14 amino acids. Germline CDR1 MDHEN, CDR2 SYDVKM. In DNA, the CDR3 is TGTGCCAGCAGTCCCCCGGGGGGTAATCAGCCCCAGCATTTT. Translating it yields CASSPPGGNQPQHF.

The genes are TRBV9 and TRBJ2-6, with unresolved D. Looked up from germline, CDR1 is SGDLS and CDR2 is YYNGEE. The CDR3 sequence is 15 residues long. V was clipped by 2 bases and J by 0 bases, with 6 bases between them. The CDR3 loop reads CASSVQDSGANVLTF. As DNA, the CDR3 is TGTGCCAGCAGCGTCCAAGACTCTGGGGCCAACGTCCTGACTTTC.

This clone occurred once. This likely traces to a read error, being one base from a far larger clone. V gene TRBV9 combines with J gene TRBJ2-1, with 11 bases that match TRBD1. Germline V gene lookup returns CDR1 SGDLS and CDR2 YYNGEE. CDR3 length equals 16 residues. This chain's CDR3 is CASSVAGTGGQNEQLF. CDR3 DNA sequence: TGTGCCAGCAGCGTAGCCGGGACAGGGGGTCAGAATGAGCAGCTCTTC. Filled out from reference TRBV9 and TRBJ2-1, the complete variable domain reads DSGVTQTPKHLITATGQRVTLRCSPRSGDLSVYWYQQSLDQGLQFLIQYYNGEERAKGNILERFSAQQFPDLHSELNLSSLELGDSALYFCASSVAGTGGQNEQLFGPGTRLTVL.